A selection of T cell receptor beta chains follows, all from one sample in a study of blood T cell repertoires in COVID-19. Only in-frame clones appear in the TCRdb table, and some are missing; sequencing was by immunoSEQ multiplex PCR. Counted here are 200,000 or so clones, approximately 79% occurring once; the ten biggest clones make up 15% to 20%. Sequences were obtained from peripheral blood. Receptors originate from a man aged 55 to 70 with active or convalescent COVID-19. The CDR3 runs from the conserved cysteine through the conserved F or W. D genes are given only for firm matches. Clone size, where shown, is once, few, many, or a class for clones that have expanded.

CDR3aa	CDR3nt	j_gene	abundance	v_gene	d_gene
CASSLQGGAANEKLFF	TGTGCCAGCAGCCTGCAAGGGGGCGCAGCTAATGAAAAACTGTTTTTT	TRBJ1-4	.	TRBV7-9	TRBD1
CAISELALVTKNIQYF	TGTGCCATCAGTGAACTAGCGCTAGTAACCAAAAACATTCAGTACTTC	TRBJ2-4	.	TRBV10-3	TRBD2
CASARGVPNYGYTF	TGTGCTAGTGCTCGGGGGGTACCTAACTATGGCTACACCTTC	TRBJ1-2	.	TRBV12-5	.
CASSRNEGAGGYTF	TGTGCCAGCAGCCGTAACGAGGGGGCTGGGGGCTACACCTTC	TRBJ1-2	.	TRBV9	TRBD1
CASSQGQTTEAFF	TGTGCCAGCAGCCAGGGACAGACTACTGAAGCTTTCTTT	TRBJ1-1	.	TRBV7-3	TRBD1
CASSIDSGDSYEQYF	TGTGCCAGTAGTATAGACTCAGGGGACTCCTACGAGCAGTACTTC	TRBJ2-7	.	TRBV19	.
CASSLGGQNNSPLHF	TGTGCCAGCAGCTTGGGGGGACAGAATAATTCACCCCTCCACTTT	TRBJ1-6	.	TRBV5-4	TRBD1
CASSRGARGTRPTGYEQYF	TGTGCCAGCAGCCGAGGGGCCAGGGGGACTAGGCCGACGGGATACGAGCAGTACTTC	TRBJ2-7	.	TRBV7-9	.
CSASDTQYF	TGCAGTGCCTCAGATACGCAGTATTTT	TRBJ2-3	.	TRBV20-1	.
CASSSRLGQETQYF	TGTGCCAGTAGTTCCCGGCTAGGTCAAGAGACCCAGTACTTC	TRBJ2-5	.	TRBV19	.
CASSVEAGGRFGNTIYF	TGTGCCAGCAGCGTAGAGGCGGGGGGCCGATTCGGAAACACCATATATTTT	TRBJ1-3	.	TRBV9	.
CASSQERLEAFF	TGTGCCAGCTCCCAAGAGAGGTTGGAAGCTTTCTTT	TRBJ1-1	once	TRBV18	.
CASTTSASTDTQYF	TGTGCCAGCACTACTAGCGCGAGCACAGATACGCAGTATTTT	TRBJ2-3	.	TRBV9	TRBD2
CASSSPGQNEKLFF	TGTGCCAGCAGTTCCCCGGGACAGAATGAAAAACTGTTTTTT	TRBJ1-4	.	TRBV28	TRBD1
CASSAIRLGSYEQYF	TGTGCCAGCAGTGCGATACGACTAGGCTCCTACGAGCAGTACTTC	TRBJ2-7	once	TRBV6-2/TRBV6-3	.
CASSPSRQGWFF	TGCGCCAGCAGCCCATCCCGACAGGGATGGTTCTTC	TRBJ2-1	.	TRBV5-1	TRBD1
CASSYGAHNYGYTF	TGTGCCAGCAGTTACGGGGCCCATAACTATGGCTACACCTTC	TRBJ1-2	few	TRBV6-2/TRBV6-3	.
CSVGPGQGTRYF	TGCAGCGTTGGCCCGGGACAGGGGACGCGGTACTTC	TRBJ2-7	few	TRBV29-1	TRBD1
CASSSQAGRGLAKNIQYF	TGTGCCAGCAGCTCCCAGGCCGGGCGGGGATTAGCCAAAAACATTCAGTACTTC	TRBJ2-4	once	TRBV7-6	.
CASSLGGGSLPYEQYF	TGCGCCAGCAGCTTGGGGGGAGGCAGCCTCCCCTACGAGCAGTACTTC	TRBJ2-7	.	TRBV5-1	.
CASSLNLQGRENYGYTF	TGTGCCAGCAGTCTAAACTTACAGGGCCGCGAGAACTATGGCTACACCTTC	TRBJ1-2	.	TRBV27	.
CASSSGTGDGYTF	TGTGCCAGCAGTTCCGGGACAGGGGACGGCTACACCTTC	TRBJ1-2	.	TRBV12-3/TRBV12-4	TRBD1
CASSSKTGSLYEQYF	TGTGCCAGCAGCTCAAAGACAGGTTCCCTCTACGAGCAGTACTTC	TRBJ2-7	.	TRBV11-3	.
CASSQAQGYGYTF	TGCGCCAGCAGCCAAGCACAGGGCTATGGCTACACCTTC	TRBJ1-2	.	TRBV4-3	.
CASSPRDRGGLNTEAFF	TGTGCCAGCAGCCCCAGAGACAGGGGCGGGTTGAACACTGAAGCTTTCTTT	TRBJ1-1	.	TRBV5-4	TRBD1
CASSLGSGDNYGYTF	TGTGCCAGCAGCTTAGGTTCGGGAGACAACTATGGCTACACCTTC	TRBJ1-2	.	TRBV7-9	.
CASSGVNEQFF	TGTGCCAGCAGCGGTGTGAATGAGCAGTTCTTC	TRBJ2-1	.	TRBV6-5	.
CASSQPGLAKNIQYF	TGCGCCAGCAGCCAACCCGGACTAGCCAAAAACATTCAGTACTTC	TRBJ2-4	.	TRBV4-1	.
CASRTGRLDEQYF	TGTGCCAGCAGAACAGGTCGGTTAGACGAGCAGTACTTC	TRBJ2-7	.	TRBV27	.
CASSYNRGPEGSNQPQHF	TGCGCCAGCAGCTACAACAGGGGCCCTGAGGGGAGCAATCAGCCCCAGCATTTT	TRBJ1-5	.	TRBV10-2	TRBD1
CASSRQISYEQYF	TGTGCCAGCAGCCGACAGATCTCCTACGAGCAGTACTTC	TRBJ2-7	.	TRBV12-3/TRBV12-4	.
CASSRDRLETQYF	TGTGCCAGCAGCCGGGACAGGCTAGAGACCCAGTACTTC	TRBJ2-5	.	TRBV5-6	TRBD1
CATHRVHEQFF	TGTGCCACCCATCGGGTGCATGAGCAGTTCTTC	TRBJ2-1	.	TRBV28	.
CASSHPSRGQETQYF	TGTGCCAGCAGTCATCCTTCCCGGGGGCAAGAGACCCAGTACTTC	TRBJ2-5	.	TRBV28	.
CASSQEWSSGANVLTF	TGCGCCAGCAGCCAAGAGTGGAGCTCTGGGGCCAACGTCCTGACTTTC	TRBJ2-6	.	TRBV4-3	.
CASSPYGCGHHYGYTF	.	TRBJ1-2	.	TRBV21-1	.
CASSLEGLRAGELFF	TGTGCCAGCAGTTTGGAGGGGCTGAGGGCCGGGGAGCTGTTTTTT	TRBJ2-2	once	TRBV28	.
CASSPLAGGNNEQFF	TGTGCCAGCAGCCCTCTAGCGGGAGGAAACAATGAGCAGTTCTTC	TRBJ2-1	.	TRBV5-6	TRBD2
CASSLLQGNLKTEAFF	TGTGCCAGCAGCTTACTCCAGGGTAATTTGAAGACTGAAGCTTTCTTT	TRBJ1-1	few	TRBV7-9	.
CASSPWGEATNEKLFF	TGTGCCAGCAGCCCCTGGGGGGAGGCAACTAATGAAAAACTGTTTTTT	TRBJ1-4	once	TRBV5-8	.
CASSPGSMNTGELFF	TGTGCCAGCTCTCCAGGCTCGATGAACACCGGGGAGCTGTTTTTT	TRBJ2-2	.	TRBV18	.
CASSYRGNTEAFF	TGCGCCAGCAGCTACAGGGGCAACACTGAAGCTTTCTTT	TRBJ1-1	few	TRBV5-1	TRBD1
CSVEVGGSNQPQHF	TGCAGCGTTGAAGTGGGGGGGAGCAATCAGCCCCAGCATTTT	TRBJ1-5	few	TRBV29-1	.
CASSLRDRGRETQYF	TGCGCCAGCAGCCTCCGGGACAGGGGGCGAGAGACCCAGTACTTC	TRBJ2-5	.	TRBV5-1	TRBD1
CASSLSPSAQSWNEQFF	TGTGCCAGCAGCTTAAGTCCTAGCGCCCAATCGTGGAATGAGCAGTTCTTC	TRBJ2-1	.	TRBV7-2	.
CASSPSARGSNEQFF	TGTGCCAGCTCACCTTCAGCCAGGGGTAGCAATGAGCAGTTCTTC	TRBJ2-1	.	TRBV18	.